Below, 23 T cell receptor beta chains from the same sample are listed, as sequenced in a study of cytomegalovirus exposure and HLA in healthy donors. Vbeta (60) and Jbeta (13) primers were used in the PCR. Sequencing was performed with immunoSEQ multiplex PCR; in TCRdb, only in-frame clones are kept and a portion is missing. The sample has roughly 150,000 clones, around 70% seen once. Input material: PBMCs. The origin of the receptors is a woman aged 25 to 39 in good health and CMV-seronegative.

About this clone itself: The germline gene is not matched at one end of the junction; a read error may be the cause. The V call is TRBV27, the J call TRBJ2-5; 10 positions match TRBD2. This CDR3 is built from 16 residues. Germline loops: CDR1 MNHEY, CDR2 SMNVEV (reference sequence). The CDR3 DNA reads TGTGCCGGCAGGGGCTCGGGAGTAGCGGGGGGAGAGACCCAGTACTTC. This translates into CAGRGSGVAGGETQYF.

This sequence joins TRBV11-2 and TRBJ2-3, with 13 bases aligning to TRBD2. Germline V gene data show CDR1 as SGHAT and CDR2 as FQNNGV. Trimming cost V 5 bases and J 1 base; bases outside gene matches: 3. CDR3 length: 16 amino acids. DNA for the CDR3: TGTGCCAGCAGCCAGGGACTAGCGGGACGCACAGATACGCAGTATTTT. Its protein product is CASSQGLAGRTDTQYF.

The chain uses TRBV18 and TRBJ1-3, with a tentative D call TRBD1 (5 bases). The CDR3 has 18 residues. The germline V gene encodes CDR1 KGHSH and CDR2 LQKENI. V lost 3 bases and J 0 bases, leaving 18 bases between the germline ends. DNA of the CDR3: TGTGCCAGCTCACCTTCTAGGGGCGGCGTCCACTCTGGAAACACCATATATTTT. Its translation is CASSPSRGGVHSGNTIYF.

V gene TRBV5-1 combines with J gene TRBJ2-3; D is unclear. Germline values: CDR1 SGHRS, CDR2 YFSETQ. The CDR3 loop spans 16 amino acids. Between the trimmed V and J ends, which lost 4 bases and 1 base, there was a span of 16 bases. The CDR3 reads CASSPQASIGTDTQYF. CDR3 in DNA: TGCGCCAGCAGCCCCCAGGCCAGTATTGGCACAGATACGCAGTATTTT. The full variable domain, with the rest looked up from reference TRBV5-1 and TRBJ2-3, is KAGVTQTPRYLIKTRGQQVTLSCSPISGHRSVSWYQQTPGQGLQFLFEYFSETQRNKGNFPGRFSGRQFSNSRSEMNVSTLELGDSALYLCASSPQASIGTDTQYFGPGTRLTVL.

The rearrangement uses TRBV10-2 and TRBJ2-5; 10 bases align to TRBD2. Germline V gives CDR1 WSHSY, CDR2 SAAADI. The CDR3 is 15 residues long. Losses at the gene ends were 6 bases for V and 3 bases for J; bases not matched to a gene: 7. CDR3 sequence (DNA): TGCGCCAGCAGGCCTAGGCTAGCGGGAGAAGAGACCCAGTACTTC. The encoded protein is CASRPRLAGEETQYF.

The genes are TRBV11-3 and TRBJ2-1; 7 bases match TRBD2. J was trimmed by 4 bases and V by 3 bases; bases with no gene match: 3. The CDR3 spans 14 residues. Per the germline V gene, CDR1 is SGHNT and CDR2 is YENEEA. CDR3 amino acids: CASSFSSGYNEQFF. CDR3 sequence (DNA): TGTGCCAGCAGCTTCTCTAGCGGATACAATGAGCAGTTCTTC.

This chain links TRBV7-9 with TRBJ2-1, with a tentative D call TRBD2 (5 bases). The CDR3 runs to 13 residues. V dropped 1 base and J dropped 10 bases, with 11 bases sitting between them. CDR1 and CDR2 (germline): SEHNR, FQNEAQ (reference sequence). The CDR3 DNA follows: TGTGCCAGCAGCTTAGACCCAGAGCGGGAGCAGTTCTTC. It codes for CASSLDPEREQFF.

The CDR3 loop is CASRATCQRQSLYEQYV. CDR3 bases: TGTGCCAGCCGCGCGACGTGTCAGAGACAGTCCTTATACGAGCAGTACGTC. The rearrangement uses TRBV27 and TRBJ2-7; perhaps TRBD1 as D (5 bases). Germline CDR1 MNHEY, CDR2 SMNVEV (reference sequence). The CDR3 is made up of 17 amino acids. The V end was cut by 8 bases, the J end by 4 bases, with 27 bases between.

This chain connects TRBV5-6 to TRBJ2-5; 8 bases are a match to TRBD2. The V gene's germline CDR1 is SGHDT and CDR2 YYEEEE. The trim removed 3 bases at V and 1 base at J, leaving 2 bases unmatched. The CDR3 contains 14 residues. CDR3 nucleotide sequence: TGTGCCAGCAGCTGGGGGACTAGCCAAGAGACCCAGTACTTC. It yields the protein CASSWGTSQETQYF.

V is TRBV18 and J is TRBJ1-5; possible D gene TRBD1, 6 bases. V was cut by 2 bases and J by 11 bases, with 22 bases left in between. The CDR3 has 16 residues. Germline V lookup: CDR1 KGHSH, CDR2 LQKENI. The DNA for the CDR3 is TGTGCCAGCTCACCAAGAGAGGCAGGGGATTCCAGCACCCAGCATTTT. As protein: CASSPREAGDSSTQHF.

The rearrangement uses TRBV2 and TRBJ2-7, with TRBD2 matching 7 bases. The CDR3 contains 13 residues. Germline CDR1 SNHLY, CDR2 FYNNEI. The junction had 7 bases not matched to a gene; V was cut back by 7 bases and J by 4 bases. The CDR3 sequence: CASIAGTTYEQYF. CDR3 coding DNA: TGTGCCAGCATTGCCGGGACTACATACGAGCAGTACTTC.

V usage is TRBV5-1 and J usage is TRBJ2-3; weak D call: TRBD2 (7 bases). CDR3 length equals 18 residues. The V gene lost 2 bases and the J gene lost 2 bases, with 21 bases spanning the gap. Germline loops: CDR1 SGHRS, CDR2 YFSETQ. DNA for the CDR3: TGCGCCAGCAGCTTCGCGGGGGCCTTGAGGGCGGCCACAGATACGCAGTATTTT. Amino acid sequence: CASSFAGALRAATDTQYF.

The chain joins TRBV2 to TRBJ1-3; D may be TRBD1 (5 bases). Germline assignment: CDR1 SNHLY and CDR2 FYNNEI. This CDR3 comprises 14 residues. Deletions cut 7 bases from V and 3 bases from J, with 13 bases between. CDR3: CASNPNRGGNTIYF. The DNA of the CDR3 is TGTGCCAGCAACCCCAATAGGGGTGGAAACACCATATATTTT. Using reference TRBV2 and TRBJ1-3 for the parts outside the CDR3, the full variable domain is EPEVTQTPSHQVTQMGQEVILRCVPISNHLYFYWYRQILGQKVEFLVSFYNNEISEKSEIFDDQFSVERPDGSNFTLKIRSTKLEDSAMYFCASNPNRGGNTIYFGEGSWLTVV.

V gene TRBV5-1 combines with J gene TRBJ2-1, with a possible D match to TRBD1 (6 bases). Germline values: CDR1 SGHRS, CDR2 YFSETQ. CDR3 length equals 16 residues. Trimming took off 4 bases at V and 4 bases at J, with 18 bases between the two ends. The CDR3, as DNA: TGCGCCAGCAGCATTACTCTGACAGGAAATTACAATGAGCAGTTCTTC. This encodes CASSITLTGNYNEQFF.

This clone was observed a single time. DNA of the CDR3: TGTGCCTGGAGCAGATCGGGAGGGCCTGGAGAGACCCAGTACTTC. Translation gives CAWSRSGGPGETQYF. The rearrangement uses TRBV30 and TRBJ2-5, with TRBD2 matching 8 bases. This CDR3 region has 15 residues. From germline, CDR1 is GTSNPN and CDR2 SVGIG (reference sequence). J gave up 4 bases and V 3 bases, and 10 bases lay outside the gene matches.

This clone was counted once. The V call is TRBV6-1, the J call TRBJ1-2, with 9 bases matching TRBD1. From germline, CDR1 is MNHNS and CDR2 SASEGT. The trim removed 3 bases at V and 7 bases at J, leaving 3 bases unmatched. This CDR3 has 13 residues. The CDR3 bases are TGTGCCAGCAGTGATGACAGGGGGTGTGGCTACACCTTC. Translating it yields CASSDDRGCGYTF.

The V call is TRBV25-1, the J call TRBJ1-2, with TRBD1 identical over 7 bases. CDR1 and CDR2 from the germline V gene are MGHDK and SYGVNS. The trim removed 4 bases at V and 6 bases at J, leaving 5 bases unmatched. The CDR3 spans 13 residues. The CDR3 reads CASSVTGADGYTF. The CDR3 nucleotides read TGTGCCAGCAGTGTCACAGGGGCTGATGGCTACACCTTC.

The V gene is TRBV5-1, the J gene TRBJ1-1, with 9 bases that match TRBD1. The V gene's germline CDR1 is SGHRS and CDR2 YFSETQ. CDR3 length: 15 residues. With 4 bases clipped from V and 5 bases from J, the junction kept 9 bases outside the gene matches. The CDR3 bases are TGCGCCAGCAGCGCAAAGACAGGGGGGCCGACTGAAGCTTTCTTT. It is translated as CASSAKTGGPTEAFF.

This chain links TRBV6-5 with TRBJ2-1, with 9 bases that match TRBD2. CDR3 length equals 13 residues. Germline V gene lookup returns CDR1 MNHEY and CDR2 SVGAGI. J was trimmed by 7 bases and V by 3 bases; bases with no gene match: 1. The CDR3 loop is CASSYSGRNEQFF. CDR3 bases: TGTGCCAGCAGTTATAGCGGGAGAAATGAGCAGTTCTTC.

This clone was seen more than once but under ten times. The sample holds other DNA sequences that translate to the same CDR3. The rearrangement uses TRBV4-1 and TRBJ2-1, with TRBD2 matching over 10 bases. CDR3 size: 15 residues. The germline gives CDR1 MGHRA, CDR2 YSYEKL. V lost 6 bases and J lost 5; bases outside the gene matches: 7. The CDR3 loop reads CASRKGLAGDNEQFF. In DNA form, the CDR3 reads TGCGCCAGCAGAAAAGGGCTAGCGGGGGACAATGAGCAGTTCTTC.

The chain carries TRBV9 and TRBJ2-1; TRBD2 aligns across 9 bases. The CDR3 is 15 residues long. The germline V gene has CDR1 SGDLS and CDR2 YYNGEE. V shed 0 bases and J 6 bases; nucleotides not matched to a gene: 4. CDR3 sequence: CASSVASRGGNEQFF. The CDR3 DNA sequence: TGTGCCAGCAGCGTAGCCTCGCGGGGGGGCAATGAGCAGTTCTTC. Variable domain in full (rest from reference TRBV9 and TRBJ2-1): DSGVTQTPKHLITATGQRVTLRCSPRSGDLSVYWYQQSLDQGLQFLIQYYNGEERAKGNILERFSAQQFPDLHSELNLSSLELGDSALYFCASSVASRGGNEQFFGPGTRLTVL.

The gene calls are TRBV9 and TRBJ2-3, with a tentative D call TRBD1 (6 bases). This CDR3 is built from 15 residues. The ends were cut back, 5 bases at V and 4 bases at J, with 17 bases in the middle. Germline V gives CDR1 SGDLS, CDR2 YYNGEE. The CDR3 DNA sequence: TGTGCCAGCAGTAAGAGCTCAGGGGCCCCAGATACGCAGTATTTT. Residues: CASSKSSGAPDTQYF.

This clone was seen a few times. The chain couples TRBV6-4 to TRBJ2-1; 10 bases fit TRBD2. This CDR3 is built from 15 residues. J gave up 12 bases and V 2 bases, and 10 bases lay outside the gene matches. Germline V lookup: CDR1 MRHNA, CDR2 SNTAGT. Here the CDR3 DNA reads TGTGCCAGCAGTGACACTAGCGGGGAGACTCAGGGGCAGTTCTTC. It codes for CASSDTSGETQGQFF.